These T cell receptor beta chains were read from a single sample in a study of cytomegalovirus exposure and HLA in healthy donors. Only in-frame clones appear in the TCRdb table, and some are missing; sequencing was by immunoSEQ multiplex PCR. The sample yields 75,000 to 95,000 clones, around 89% seen once. Sequenced material: PBMCs. The receptors were gathered from a young man in good health and CMV-seronegative. Both conserved end residues are part of each CDR3. D genes are given only for firm matches. Clone size is given for some rows only: seen once, a few or many times, or a class if the clone is expanded.

D | J | size | length | V | DNA | CDR3
NA | TRBJ2-5 | NA | 16 | TRBV5-1 | TGCGCCAGCAGTCCTCTTTCGGCTAGCGAGGGGGAGACCCAGTACTTC | CASSPLSASEGETQYF
NA | TRBJ2-2 | NA | 14 | TRBV7-7 | TGTGCTAGCAGCTTACGAGCGGACACCGGGGAGCTGTTTTTT | CASSLRADTGELFF
TRBD2 | TRBJ2-5 | NA | 15 | TRBV4-3 | TGCGCCAGCAGCCAAGAACTAGCGAACCGGGAGACCCAGTACTTC | CASSQELANRETQYF
TRBD2 | TRBJ2-7 | NA | 14 | TRBV5-1 | TGCGCCAGCAGCTCTAGCGGGAGCTCCTACGAGCAGTACTTC | CASSSSGSSYEQYF
TRBD1 | TRBJ1-6 | NA | 17 | TRBV13 | TGTGCCAGCAGCTTACCCCAGCCCGGGACAGGGAATTCACCCCTCCACTTT | CASSLPQPGTGNSPLHF
TRBD1 | TRBJ2-2 | NA | 16 | TRBV7-2 | TGTGCCAGCAGTTCCACGGGACAGGGGGCCCGTCGGGAGCTGTTTTTT | CASSSTGQGARRELFF
TRBD1 | TRBJ1-1 | NA | 17 | TRBV7-9 | TGTTCCAGCAGCTTCCCCAAGACAGGGACGAGGTCTACTGAAGCTTTCTTT | CSSSFPKTGTRSTEAFF
TRBD1 | TRBJ2-7 | NA | 14 | TRBV7-9 | TGTGCCAGCAGCTCCCCCGGGACAGACTACGAGCAGTACTTC | CASSSPGTDYEQYF
TRBD2 | TRBJ2-1 | NA | 15 | TRBV5-1 | TGCGCCAGCAGCGTCCTAGCGGGTATTAGGAATGAGCAGTTCTTC | CASSVLAGIRNEQFF
TRBD1 | TRBJ2-7 | NA | 13 | TRBV5-4 | TGTGCCAGCAGCTTCCAGGGGGCTATCGAGCAGTACTTC | CASSFQGAIEQYF
NA | TRBJ2-3 | NA | 13 | TRBV14 | TGTGCCAGCCGACGGACTAGCACAGATACGCAGTATTTT | CASRRTSTDTQYF
TRBD2 | TRBJ2-1 | NA | 14 | TRBV9 | TGTGCCAGCACCCCTCTAGGACTAGGGGATGAGCAGTTCTTC | CASTPLGLGDEQFF
NA | TRBJ2-7 | NA | 12 | TRBV10-3 | TGTGCCATCAGTGAGCGGGAGAACGAGCAGTACTTC | CAISERENEQYF
TRBD2 | TRBJ2-7 | once | 15 | TRBV7-2 | TGTGCCAGCAGCACGACTAGCGGGAGCCTTTACGAGCAGTACTTC | CASSTTSGSLYEQYF
NA | TRBJ2-3 | NA | 14 | TRBV2 | TGTGCCAGCAGGCGGGACAGAAACACAGATACGCAGTATTTT | CASRRDRNTDTQYF
NA | TRBJ2-1 | NA | 17 | TRBV9 | TGTGCCAGCAGCGTAGGTGGGAGCGGAGGCGTATACAATGAGCAGTTCTTC | CASSVGGSGGVYNEQFF